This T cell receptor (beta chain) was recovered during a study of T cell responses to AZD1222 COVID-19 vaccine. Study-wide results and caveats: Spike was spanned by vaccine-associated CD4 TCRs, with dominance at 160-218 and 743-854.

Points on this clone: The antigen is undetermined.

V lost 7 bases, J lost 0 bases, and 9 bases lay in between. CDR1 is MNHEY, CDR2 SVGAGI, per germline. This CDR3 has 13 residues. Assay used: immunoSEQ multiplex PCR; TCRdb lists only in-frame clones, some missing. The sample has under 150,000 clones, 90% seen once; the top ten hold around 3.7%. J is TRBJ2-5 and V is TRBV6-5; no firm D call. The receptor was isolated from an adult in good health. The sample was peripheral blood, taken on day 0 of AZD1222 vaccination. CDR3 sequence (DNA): TGTGCCAGCACCTCCGGGCACCAAGAGACCCAGTACTTC. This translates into CASTSGHQETQYF.